This TCR beta chain was captured in a study of cytomegalovirus exposure and HLA in healthy donors. Germline assignment: CDR1 SNHLY and CDR2 FYNNEI. The CDR3 runs 15 residues. The trim removed 4 bases at V and 6 bases at J, leaving 5 bases unmatched. On this clone: Antigen: not known.

Study-level points and caveats: The study designated 150 or so TCR beta chains cytomegalovirus-associated. Some public TCRs appeared in many individuals, while most sequences were rare. What a later analysis showed was that several of the most significant clusters appeared linked to common viral pathogens. Productive status was seen about 90% or about 30% of the time for most TCR beta V segments in an earlier analysis.

The primer mix had 60 Vbeta and 13 Jbeta primers. The data were produced by immunoSEQ multiplex PCR, yet TCRdb's version contains in-frame clones alone and is incomplete. The sample consists of about 210,000 clones, 82% of them appearing once. The rearrangement links TRBV2 to TRBJ2-1, with 11 bases lining up with TRBD2. What was sequenced was PBMCs. The receptor was derived from a man aged 35 to 55 in good health and CMV-seropositive. CDR3 DNA: TGTGCCAGCAGTGGTTTAGCGGGAGGGGTCAATGAGCAGTTCTTC. Translation: CASSGLAGGVNEQFF.